This T cell receptor beta chain was captured in a study of T cell changes during pregnancy in multiple sclerosis. The V gene's germline CDR1 is PRHDT and CDR2 FYEKMQ (reference sequence). The CDR3 is 16 residues long. Repertoires were generated with immunoSEQ multiplex PCR, while TCRdb's copy carries only in-frame clones and drops some. Found here are 78,000 or so clones, roughly 94% of them singletons; the top ten hold approximately 1.5%. Comments on this clone: The junction departs from germline at one end; a sequencing error may be responsible.

The receptor's source is a female donor with multiple sclerosis, enrolled in a pregnancy study. The gene calls are TRBV13 and TRBJ2-3; weak D call: TRBD2 (5 bases). The material was peripheral blood, obtained before pregnancy. CDR3 coding DNA: TGTGCCAGCAGCCCGCCGCGGGCTTTAAGCACCGATACGCAGTATTTT. It codes for CASSPPRALSTDTQYF.